This is a list of T cell receptor beta chains from one sample in a study of Graves' ophthalmopathy and Graves' hyperthyroidism. TCRdb reanalysed the multiplex PCR reads using MiXCR and keeps one entry per CDR3 protein. The sample carries more than 1,000,000 distinct CDR3 sequences, 35% to 45% recorded once. Material for sequencing was peripheral blood or thyroid tissue (not recorded which). The origin of the receptors is an adult man with Graves' hyperthyroidism. CDR3s include the opening cysteine and the closing phenylalanine or tryptophan. Each record gives: J gene, D gene, clone size, V gene, CDR3 DNA, CDR3 protein. A D gene is named only where the DNA matches it firmly. Expanded clones get a size class; other rows say once, few or many, or leave the size out.

j_gene: TRBJ1-6
d_gene: NA
abundance: many
v_gene: TRBV7-9
CDR3nt: TGTGCCAGCAGCTTGGATCAGGGGTCCTATAATTCACCCCTCCACTTT
CDR3aa: CASSLDQGSYNSPLHF

j_gene: TRBJ2-5
d_gene: NA
abundance: many
v_gene: TRBV5-8
CDR3nt: TGTGCCAGCAGCTTGGCACTGAGTTTGGAGACCCAGTACTTC
CDR3aa: CASSLALSLETQYF

j_gene: TRBJ2-5
d_gene: NA
abundance: NA
v_gene: TRBV9
CDR3nt: TGTGCCAGCAGCCAACACTCGACTAGGCACCAAGAGACCCAGTACTTC
CDR3aa: CASSQHSTRHQETQYF

j_gene: TRBJ1-2
d_gene: NA
abundance: many
v_gene: TRBV12-3/TRBV12-4
CDR3nt: TGTGCCAGCAGTTTCCCAGGACTCTATGGCTACACCTTC
CDR3aa: CASSFPGLYGYTF

j_gene: TRBJ2-5
d_gene: NA
abundance: NA
v_gene: TRBV9
CDR3nt: TGTGCCAGCAGCTCCCTAGGTGGGGGCGCCGGGGAGACCCAGTACTTC
CDR3aa: CASSSLGGGAGETQYF

j_gene: TRBJ2-7
d_gene: NA
abundance: few
v_gene: TRBV5-1
CDR3nt: TGCGCCAGCAGCCAAATATCAGGGTCCGACTCCTACGAGCAGTACTTC
CDR3aa: CASSQISGSDSYEQYF

j_gene: TRBJ2-7
d_gene: NA
abundance: many
v_gene: TRBV29-1
CDR3nt: TGCAGCGCGCGGGGTTCCGGCGAGCAGTACTTC
CDR3aa: CSARGSGEQYF

j_gene: TRBJ2-7
d_gene: NA
abundance: many
v_gene: TRBV10-3
CDR3nt: TGTGCCATCAGTGGACAACCGGGGAGTTACGAGCAGTACTTC
CDR3aa: CAISGQPGSYEQYF

j_gene: TRBJ2-6
d_gene: NA
abundance: NA
v_gene: TRBV29-1
CDR3nt: TGCAGCGTTGCGGGGATGGCTAACGTCCTGACTTTC
CDR3aa: CSVAGMANVLTF

j_gene: TRBJ2-7
d_gene: TRBD1
abundance: NA
v_gene: TRBV29-1
CDR3nt: TGCAGCGTAGGGACAGGAGACTCCTACGAGCAGTACTTC
CDR3aa: CSVGTGDSYEQYF

j_gene: TRBJ1-4
d_gene: NA
abundance: many
v_gene: TRBV7-9
CDR3nt: TGTGCCAGCAGCTTCCGGGGAGAAAGGAATGAAAAACTGTTTTTT
CDR3aa: CASSFRGERNEKLFF

j_gene: TRBJ1-1
d_gene: TRBD1
abundance: many
v_gene: TRBV24-1
CDR3nt: TGTGCCACCAGTGATTCGGACAGGGTGGGGAACACTGAAGCTTTCTTT
CDR3aa: CATSDSDRVGNTEAFF

j_gene: TRBJ1-6
d_gene: TRBD1
abundance: many
v_gene: TRBV7-2
CDR3nt: TGTGCCAGCAGCTTACCGCGGGGACAGGGTCGATCACCCCTCCACTTT
CDR3aa: CASSLPRGQGRSPLHF

j_gene: TRBJ2-7
d_gene: NA
abundance: many
v_gene: TRBV11-2
CDR3nt: TGTGCCAGCAGCCTACAGCAGTACGAGCAGTACTTC
CDR3aa: CASSLQQYEQYF

j_gene: TRBJ2-5
d_gene: TRBD1
abundance: many
v_gene: TRBV5-1
CDR3nt: TGCGCCAGCAGCTCAGGACAGGGGACACAAGAGACCCAGTACTTC
CDR3aa: CASSSGQGTQETQYF

j_gene: TRBJ2-6
d_gene: NA
abundance: many
v_gene: TRBV18
CDR3nt: TGTGCCAGCTCACCACTCGACGGCTCTGGGGCCAACGTCCTGACTTTC
CDR3aa: CASSPLDGSGANVLTF

j_gene: TRBJ1-5
d_gene: NA
abundance: many
v_gene: TRBV19
CDR3nt: TGTGCCAGTAGCCCCTTCGGGGGCGGGAGCAATCAGCCCCAGCATTTT
CDR3aa: CASSPFGGGSNQPQHF

j_gene: TRBJ2-7
d_gene: NA
abundance: NA
v_gene: TRBV25-1
CDR3nt: TGTGCCAGCAGTGGTACTCCCGGCGAGCAGTACTTC
CDR3aa: CASSGTPGEQYF

j_gene: TRBJ2-5
d_gene: NA
abundance: NA
v_gene: TRBV6-6
CDR3nt: TGTGCCAGCAGCAACCAGCCTGGCAGGGAGGAGACCCAGTACTTC
CDR3aa: CASSNQPGREETQYF

j_gene: TRBJ2-5
d_gene: NA
abundance: few
v_gene: TRBV9
CDR3nt: TGTGCCAGCAGCGCCACACCCCACTCCAGGGAGACCCAGTACTTC
CDR3aa: CASSATPHSRETQYF

j_gene: TRBJ1-2
d_gene: NA
abundance: many
v_gene: TRBV5-8
CDR3nt: TGTGCCAGCAGCTTGAATAGAAACTATGGCTACACCTTC
CDR3aa: CASSLNRNYGYTF

j_gene: TRBJ1-1
d_gene: TRBD1
abundance: few
v_gene: TRBV19
CDR3nt: TGTGCCAGTAGTATAATAAGGACAGGGTCGACCACTGAAGCTTTCTTT
CDR3aa: CASSIIRTGSTTEAFF